These 27 T cell receptor beta chains originate from one sample sequenced in a study of response to subunit inactivated influenza vaccine. TCRdb re-called the RT-PCR reads through MiXCR, storing one row per CDR3 protein. The sample records hundreds of thousands of distinct CDR3 sequences, approximately 10% being singletons. The sample also formed part of further work on T cells expressing NK-cell markers. That paper notes: UMI-tagged 5'RACE template switching yielded the TCR beta cDNA.

The sample in question was PBMCs from blood, obtained on the day of vaccination. The receptors come from a man aged 45 to 65 who received an inactivated influenza vaccine.

This clonotype was counted many times. The V and J genes are TRBV5-1 and TRBJ2-1; 8 nucleotides agree with TRBD2. The CDR3 is made up of 14 amino acids. CDR1 is SGHRS and CDR2 is YFSETQ in the germline V gene. V was pared by 3 bases and J by 6 bases, with 5 bases of the junction left unmatched. The CDR3 coding sequence is TGCGCCAGCAGCTCGAGGACTAGCTCCAATGAGCAGTTCTTC. Translated, it gives CASSSRTSSNEQFF.

The gene calls are TRBV24-1 and TRBJ1-5; D not certain. Between the trimmed V and J ends, which lost 3 bases and 1 base, there was a span of 6 bases. Germline lookup yields CDR1 KGHDR and CDR2 SFDVKD. The CDR3 totals 14 residues. CDR3 sequence (DNA): TGTGCCACCAGTGATCCGGGGAGCAATCAGCCCCAGCATTTT. Translating it yields CATSDPGSNQPQHF.

This clonotype was seen only a few times. The gene calls are TRBV6-2 or TRBV6-3 and TRBJ2-7; 8 bases are shared with TRBD2. The germline V gene encodes CDR1 MNHEY and CDR2 SVGEGT. V lost 6 bases, J lost 2 bases, and 12 bases stayed unmatched. CDR3 length equals 16 residues. This chain's CDR3 is CASSRPGTSGTYEQYF. DNA of the CDR3: TGTGCCAGCAGCCGACCCGGTACTAGCGGAACCTACGAGCAGTACTTC.

The rearrangement uses TRBV20-1 and TRBJ2-4; D is unresolved. Germline V gene data show CDR1 as DFQATT and CDR2 as SNEGSKA (reference sequence). V lost 0 bases, J lost 7 bases, and 4 bases lay in between. The CDR3 consists of 11 residues. In DNA form, the CDR3 reads TGCAGTGCTAGAGAGTCGAACATTCAGTACTTC. Translation: CSARESNIQYF.

This clonotype was observed a few times. The chain joins TRBV27 to TRBJ1-4, with 7 positions matching TRBD1. J gave up 8 bases and V 6 bases, and 9 bases lay outside the gene matches. Germline lookup yields CDR1 MNHEY and CDR2 SMNVEV (reference sequence). The CDR3 totals 14 residues. The CDR3 loop reads CASRRQGRREKLFF. The CDR3 coding sequence is TGTGCCAGCAGACGACAGGGAAGGAGGGAAAAACTGTTTTTT.

This clonotype was detected ten times or more. The V gene is TRBV7-6, the J gene TRBJ2-1; D gene ambiguous. Germline lookup yields CDR1 SGHVS and CDR2 FNYEAQ. CDR3 length: 13 residues. Trimming cost V 0 bases and J 6 bases, with 6 bases left between them. CDR3 sequence reads: CASSLAWLNEQFF. CDR3 DNA: TGTGCCAGCAGCTTAGCGTGGCTCAATGAGCAGTTCTTC.

This clonotype was counted only a few times. The gene calls are TRBV29-1 and TRBJ2-7, with TRBD1 matching 7 bases. This CDR3 is 13 amino acids long. V was clipped by 3 bases and J by 2 bases; unmatched bases: 4. Germline V lookup: CDR1 SQVTM, CDR2 ANQGSEA. The chain's CDR3 is CSVEGQYTYEQYF. As DNA, the CDR3 is TGCAGCGTTGAGGGACAGTATACCTACGAGCAGTACTTC.

The chain joins TRBV30 to TRBJ2-7; the D gene is possibly TRBD2 (6 bases). CDR3 size: 15 residues. Deletions cut 2 bases from V and 5 bases from J, with 19 bases between. Per germline, CDR1 GTSNPN and CDR2 SVGIG (reference sequence). CDR3 region: CAWSPLWGVSDEQYF. CDR3 DNA sequence: TGTGCCTGGAGTCCCCTTTGGGGGGTCTCGGACGAGCAGTACTTC.

This clonotype has only a few counts. The chain combines TRBV12-3 or TRBV12-4 with TRBJ2-3; weak D call: TRBD1 (5 bases). CDR3 length equals 14 residues. Trimming shortened V by 5 bases and J by 0 bases, and 9 bases separated the two germline ends. DNA of the CDR3: TGTGCCAGCAGTGACAGATCTAGCACAGATACGCAGTATTTT. It encodes CASSDRSSTDTQYF.

This clonotype was seen more than once but under ten times. The rearrangement uses TRBV18 and TRBJ2-1; D could derive from TRBD1 or TRBD2 (5 bases each). Germline CDR1 and CDR2: KGHSH and LQKENI. V lost 2 bases and J 8 bases, leaving 19 bases between the germline ends. CDR3 length: 16 residues. The CDR3 reads CASSPYQAGSYYEQFF. CDR3 nucleotide sequence: TGTGCCAGCTCACCATATCAGGCAGGGAGTTACTATGAGCAGTTCTTC. Full variable domain (outside the CDR3, taken from reference TRBV18 and TRBJ2-1): NAGVMQNPRHLVRRRGQEARLRCSPMKGHSHVYWYRQLPEEGLKFMVYLQKENIIDESGMPKERFSAEFPKEGPSILRIQQVVRGDSAAYFCASSPYQAGSYYEQFFGPGTRLTVL.

Ten or more counts support this clonotype. The chain carries TRBV2 and TRBJ2-7; no firm D call. This CDR3 comprises 14 residues. Germline CDR1 and CDR2: SNHLY and FYNNEI. The V gene lost 4 bases and the J gene lost 3 bases, with 13 bases spanning the gap. CDR3 in amino acids: CASSVFVRSYEQYF. The DNA for the CDR3 is TGTGCCAGCAGTGTTTTCGTACGGAGCTACGAGCAGTACTTC.

This clonotype was seen only a few times. This chain connects TRBV28 to TRBJ2-7, with D hard to call. The CDR3 runs to 15 residues. Germline CDR1 reads MDHEN; CDR2 reads SYDVKM. V was shortened by 1 base and J by 2 bases, with 12 bases between the two germline ends. In DNA form, the CDR3 reads TGTGCCAGCAGTTTATTTTTGGGCACAGCCTACGAGCAGTACTTC. Encoded protein: CASSLFLGTAYEQYF.

This clonotype was found a few times. As DNA, the CDR3 is TGCAGCGTTGAAATAACAGCGAACACCGGGGAGCTGTTTTTT. Protein product: CSVEITANTGELFF. The chain combines TRBV29-1 with TRBJ2-2, with D uncertain. The V end lost 2 bases, the J end lost 0 bases, and 7 bases lay between the germline ends. CDR1 and CDR2 (germline): SQVTM, ANQGSEA. CDR3 length: 14 residues.

The chain is built from TRBV6-2 or TRBV6-3 and TRBJ2-7; 9 nucleotides agree with TRBD1. The length of the CDR3 is 15 residues. Germline-derived CDR1 and CDR2 are MNHEY and SVGEGT. V gave up 5 bases and J gave up 2 bases; unmatched junction bases: 7. As DNA, the CDR3 is TGTGCCAGCAGTAAACTACAGGGGGCTCCCTACGAGCAGTACTTC. It is translated as CASSKLQGAPYEQYF.

The chain employs TRBV6-1 and TRBJ2-3; 8 bases map to TRBD1. Germline V gives CDR1 MNHNS, CDR2 SASEGT. This CDR3 is 13 amino acids long. Trimming cost V 9 bases and J 8 bases; bases outside gene matches: 10. Written as DNA, the CDR3 is TGTGCCAGTTCCGGGACAGGATTCGGTACGCAGTATTTT. It encodes CASSGTGFGTQYF.

This clonotype has at least ten counts. This sequence joins TRBV12-3 or TRBV12-4 and TRBJ2-7, with a possible D match to TRBD1 (6 bases). Trimming stripped 2 bases from V and 5 bases from J, with 13 bases between. The CDR3 contains 14 residues. CDR3 amino acids: CASSLWQGKHEQYF. The CDR3 DNA follows: TGTGCCAGCAGTTTATGGCAGGGGAAGCACGAGCAGTACTTC.

This clonotype showed up just a few times. The chain employs TRBV5-1 and TRBJ2-2; D call uncertain. CDR3 size: 14 residues. Trimming removed 4 bases from V and 3 bases from J, with 10 bases in between. Germline loops: CDR1 SGHRS, CDR2 YFSETQ. DNA of the CDR3: TGCGCCAGCAGCCCTCTAGTAGACACCGGGGAGCTGTTTTTT. Translation gives CASSPLVDTGELFF.

This clonotype was detected only a few times. The chain combines TRBV20-1 with TRBJ2-5; tentatively, D is TRBD2 (5 bases). V lost 4 bases and J lost 9, with 15 bases in between. There are 12 residues in the CDR3. Germline-derived CDR1 and CDR2 are DFQATT and SNEGSKA (reference sequence). CDR3 sequence (DNA): TGCAGTGCTAAGCAGGAGCCAGCGGCCCAGTACTTC. This encodes CSAKQEPAAQYF.

This clonotype was counted a few times. The rearrangement links TRBV5-1 to TRBJ2-7, with 10 bases fitting TRBD1. J was trimmed by 5 bases and V by 1 base; bases with no gene match: 3. This CDR3 contains 14 residues. Germline V gene data show CDR1 as SGHRS and CDR2 as YFSETQ. CDR3: CASSLNGQGDEQYF. In DNA, the CDR3 is TGCGCCAGCAGCTTGAACGGACAGGGGGACGAGCAGTACTTC.

The CDR3 here is CASSSRGLSYEQYF. The CDR3 DNA sequence: TGTGCCAGCAGTTCAAGGGGTCTCTCCTACGAGCAGTACTTC. The V call is TRBV27, the J call TRBJ2-7, with D possibly being TRBD1 (5 bases). V lost 4 bases and J lost 0, with 10 bases in between. Germline lookup yields CDR1 MNHEY and CDR2 SMNVEV (reference sequence). The CDR3 spans 14 residues.

This clonotype was counted between two and nine times. The V and J genes are TRBV19 and TRBJ2-2; tentative D call: TRBD1 (6 bases). V gave up 7 bases and J gave up 0 bases, with 9 bases separating them. The CDR3 sequence is 14 residues long. Germline lookup yields CDR1 LNHDA and CDR2 SQIVND (reference sequence). In DNA, the CDR3 is TGTGCCAGTATGGACAGAGCGAACACCGGGGAGCTGTTTTTT. This translates into CASMDRANTGELFF.

The chain employs TRBV6-5 and TRBJ2-5, with 9 bases that match TRBD2. V lost 0 bases to trimming and J lost 6 bases; unmatched junction nucleotides: 11. The V gene's germline CDR1 is MNHEY and CDR2 SVGAGI. The CDR3 sequence is 17 residues long. CDR3 coding DNA: TGTGCCAGCAGTTACTCGAGGTCTAGCGGGATCATGAAGACCCAGTACTTC. It specifies CASSYSRSSGIMKTQYF.

This rearrangement joins TRBV13 to TRBJ2-7; 7 bases agree with TRBD2. Germline loops: CDR1 PRHDT, CDR2 FYEKMQ (reference sequence). Trimming at V came to 5 bases and at J to 1 base, leaving 5 bases not matched to a gene. This CDR3 is 14 amino acids long. In nucleotides, the CDR3 is TGTGCCAGCAGCCCTTTTAGCGGGTCCTACGAGCAGTACTTC. As protein: CASSPFSGSYEQYF.

The V call is TRBV12-3 or TRBV12-4, the J call TRBJ2-4, with D unclear. The V gene lost 0 bases and the J gene lost 3 bases, with 9 bases spanning the gap. CDR3 length: 15 residues. CDR3 in amino acids: CASSLALRFKNIQYF. The CDR3 coding sequence is TGTGCCAGCAGTTTAGCGCTTAGATTCAAAAACATTCAGTACTTC.

This clonotype was seen ten or more times. The chain uses TRBV15 and TRBJ2-3, with a possible D match to TRBD1 (5 bases). The germline V gene encodes CDR1 LNHNV and CDR2 YYDKDF (reference sequence). V was pared by 6 bases and J by 2 bases, with 9 bases between. This CDR3 is built from 13 residues. The CDR3 DNA reads TGTGCCACCAGTAGGGGCTACACAGATACGCAGTATTTT. This translates into CATSRGYTDTQYF.

This chain uses TRBV27 with TRBJ1-2; D unresolved. Germline values: CDR1 MNHEY, CDR2 SMNVEV (reference sequence). V lost 5 bases to trimming and J lost 8 bases, with 12 bases between them. The CDR3 has 12 amino acids. The CDR3 nucleotides are TGTGCCAGCAGTCCCCGCCTGGGCGGCTACACCTTC. Translated: CASSPRLGGYTF.

V usage is TRBV20-1 and J usage is TRBJ2-1; TRBD2 is a possible D gene (5 bases). Trimming cost V 3 bases and J 5 bases, with 8 bases left between them. Germline loops: CDR1 DFQATT, CDR2 SNEGSKA (reference sequence). The CDR3 totals 12 residues. CDR3 coding DNA: TGCAGTGCTAGTGGGAGCCACAATGAGCAGTTCTTC. This codes for CSASGSHNEQFF.